These 21 T cell receptor beta chains originate from one sample sequenced in a study of blood T cells in healthy people across ages. Alongside a J-beta primer mix, a sample-barcoded 5' primer served in a second PCR lasting 7 to 11 cycles. TCRdb passed the 5' RACE reads through MiXCR, listing each CDR3 protein once. The sample yields 2 million or so distinct CDR3 sequences, about 50% seen once. The material sequenced was blood. The receptors shown here come from a woman aged 40 to 50 in good health.

The genes are TRBV28 and TRBJ2-7; weak D call: TRBD2 (6 bases). This CDR3 has 16 amino acids. Looked up from germline, CDR1 is MDHEN and CDR2 is SYDVKM. V lost 5 bases to trimming and J lost 0 bases, with 17 bases between them. The CDR3 here is CASSRDRELSSYEQYF. The CDR3 region has the DNA TGTGCCAGCAGTAGGGACCGGGAGCTGAGCTCCTACGAGCAGTACTTC.

The chain carries TRBV4-3 and TRBJ1-1; D is undetermined. The CDR3 is made up of 14 amino acids. V dropped 0 bases and J dropped 3 bases, with 8 bases sitting between them. The germline CDR1 and CDR2 sequences are LGHNA and YSLEER. CDR3 residues: CASSQDQVDTEAFF. CDR3 bases: TGCGCCAGCAGCCAAGATCAAGTGGACACTGAAGCTTTCTTT.

This chain joins TRBV7-2 and TRBJ2-5, with TRBD1 matching 8 bases. The J call may be mistaken, given a closer DNA end match to TRBJ2-7. The CDR3 is 16 amino acids. The germline gives CDR1 SGHTA, CDR2 FQGNSA. The CDR3 sequence is CASSLEPGTGGYEQYF. Here the CDR3 DNA reads TGTGCCAGCAGCCTCGAGCCCGGGACAGGTGGTTACGAGCAGTACTTC.

V usage is TRBV11-2 and J usage is TRBJ2-7; D is possibly TRBD2 (7 bases). Trimming shortened V by 5 bases and J by 3 bases, and 26 bases separated the two germline ends. The CDR3 is 18 residues long. CDR1 SGHAT and CDR2 FQNNGV come from the germline V gene. The chain's CDR3 is CASSLDKGGLADRYEQYF. The CDR3 DNA reads as TGTGCCAGCAGCCTCGATAAAGGGGGGCTAGCGGACCGCTACGAGCAGTACTTC.

This clonotype occurred a few times. V gene TRBV6-4 combines with J gene TRBJ2-3; 11 nucleotides align to TRBD2. This CDR3 spans 16 amino acids. Trimming at V came to 4 bases and at J to 2 bases, leaving 5 bases not matched to a gene. Germline V gene lookup returns CDR1 MRHNA and CDR2 SNTAGT. The CDR3 region is CASSALAGGNTDTQYF. DNA of the CDR3: TGTGCCAGCAGTGCTCTAGCGGGGGGTAACACAGATACGCAGTATTTT.

This clonotype was counted a few times. This chain connects TRBV10-3 to TRBJ2-3, with D maybe TRBD1 (5 bases). CDR1 is ENHRY, CDR2 SYGVKD, per germline. This CDR3 has 15 residues. The V and J ends lost 0 bases and 5 bases respectively, with 12 bases between them. The CDR3 nucleotides read TGTGCCATCAGTGAGTCCGTACAGGTTAAAGATACGCAGTATTTT. This gives the protein CAISESVQVKDTQYF.

This clonotype came up a few times. This chain connects TRBV20-1 to TRBJ2-5; D gene unclear. From germline, CDR1 is DFQATT and CDR2 SNEGSKA (reference sequence). CDR3 length: 14 residues. Trimming removed 1 base at V and 1 base at J, with 10 bases between. CDR3 region: CSARVTASQETQYF. The CDR3 DNA reads TGCAGTGCTAGAGTTACGGCTAGCCAAGAGACCCAGTACTTC.

V is TRBV7-2 and J is TRBJ2-1; TRBD1 aligns across 9 bases. The CDR3 length is 13 residues. Looked up from germline, CDR1 is SGHTA and CDR2 is FQGNSA. V lost 6 bases, J lost 13 bases, and 10 bases stayed unmatched. The CDR3 spells CASRGTGFETQFF. CDR3 sequence (DNA): TGTGCCAGCAGGGGGACAGGGTTTGAAACCCAGTTCTTC.

The chain recombines TRBV6-1 with TRBJ1-1, with D tentatively TRBD1 (6 bases). Looked up from germline, CDR1 is MNHNS and CDR2 is SASEGT. The CDR3 is made up of 12 amino acids. The V end was cut by 3 bases, the J end by 11 bases, with 13 bases between. As DNA, the CDR3 is TGTGCCAGCAGTGAGGTCAGGGGTTCGGCTTTCTTT. It is translated as CASSEVRGSAFF.

This chain uses TRBV5-1 with TRBJ1-1, with D maybe TRBD1 (5 bases). Trimming left V 6 bases short and J 2 bases short, with 20 bases between. Germline V gene sequence: CDR1 SGHRS, CDR2 YFSETQ. CDR3 length: 16 residues. The CDR3 spells CASTAQGMEGNTEAFF. The CDR3 nucleotides read TGCGCCAGCACGGCGCAGGGCATGGAGGGAAACACTGAAGCTTTCTTT.

The J gene is TRBJ2-5, the V gene TRBV6-6; D is undetermined. The end of the DNA fits TRBJ2-7 better, so the J call may be wrong. From germline, CDR1 is MNHNY and CDR2 SVGAGI (reference sequence). The CDR3 has 13 amino acids. The CDR3 DNA sequence: TGTGCCAGCAGTTACGATGTAGGCTACGAGCAGTACTTC. Translating it yields CASSYDVGYEQYF.

The V call is TRBV5-5, the J call TRBJ2-3; D remains ambiguous. This CDR3 has 12 amino acids. From germline, CDR1 is SGHKS and CDR2 YYEKEE (reference sequence). V dropped 6 bases and J dropped 6 bases, with 11 bases sitting between them. DNA for the CDR3: TGTGCCAGCACTCTCCTTGAGGATACGCAGTATTTT. This encodes CASTLLEDTQYF.

The V and J genes are TRBV5-6 and TRBJ2-5, with a weak D call TRBD1 (6 bases). The CDR3 totals 13 residues. V was clipped by 9 bases and J by 11 bases, with 23 bases between them. From germline, CDR1 is SGHDT and CDR2 YYEEEE. This chain's CDR3 is CATKDSLYNEQYF. The CDR3 coding sequence is TGTGCCACCAAGGACAGTCTCTACAATGAGCAGTACTTC.

This clonotype was counted only a few times. The J gene is TRBJ2-3, the V gene TRBV6-5, with D perhaps being TRBD1 or TRBD2 (5 bases each). V lost 2 bases and J lost 4, with 13 bases in between. Germline V gene sequence: CDR1 MNHEY, CDR2 SVGAGI. This CDR3 is 15 amino acids long. CDR3 in amino acids: CASSYALGESDTQYF. In nucleotides, the CDR3 is TGTGCCAGCAGTTACGCCTTAGGGGAGTCAGATACGCAGTATTTT.

The V gene is TRBV19, the J gene TRBJ1-2, with a weak D call TRBD1 (6 bases). The CDR3 totals 15 residues. The germline V and J ends were trimmed by 6 bases and 5 bases, with 19 bases remaining between them. Germline assignment: CDR1 LNHDA and CDR2 SQIVND (reference sequence). The DNA for the CDR3 is TGTGCCAGTAGCGATCCCGGGACAAGGACTTATGGCTACACCTTC. Its protein is CASSDPGTRTYGYTF.

The J gene is TRBJ1-2, the V gene TRBV7-2, with D possibly matching TRBD1 (5 bases). V shed 5 bases and J shed 2 bases, with 21 bases lying between them. The CDR3 has 17 residues. CDR1 and CDR2 (germline): SGHTA, FQGNSA. CDR3 DNA sequence: TGTGCCAGCAGCCCTCATTCCCCCGGGACCTTAAACTATGGCTACACCTTC. This translates into CASSPHSPGTLNYGYTF.

The V gene is TRBV4-3, the J gene TRBJ2-7; TRBD1 aligns across 9 bases. This CDR3 has 16 residues. In germline, CDR1 is LGHNA, CDR2 YSLEER. Trimming cost V 3 bases and J 5 bases; bases outside gene matches: 11. In DNA, the CDR3 is TGCGCCAGCAGCCAGACCGGGACAGGGAATTTCAACGAGCAGTACTTC. It yields the protein CASSQTGTGNFNEQYF.

The chain carries TRBV29-1 and TRBJ2-1, with D hard to call. Germline V gene data show CDR1 as SQVTM and CDR2 as ANQGSEA. The CDR3 contains 12 residues. V was clipped by 7 bases and J by 9 bases, with 16 bases between them. In DNA, the CDR3 is TGCAGCGGTGTGGTGGTCGATGTTGAGCAGTTCTTC. Residues: CSGVVVDVEQFF.

V is TRBV7-8 and J is TRBJ2-3, with D possibly matching TRBD1 (6 bases). V was pared by 0 bases and J by 2 bases, with 18 bases between. Germline CDR1 reads SGHVS; CDR2 reads FQNEAQ. The CDR3 runs to 18 residues. This CDR3 reads CASSLALKRGLDTDTQYF. The CDR3 DNA is TGTGCCAGCAGCTTAGCGCTAAAGAGGGGGTTAGACACAGATACGCAGTATTTT.

CDR3 coding DNA: TGTGCCAGCACCAAACTGGGGCGTTATAATGAAAAACTGTTTTTT. As protein: CASTKLGRYNEKLFF. The J gene is TRBJ1-4, the V gene TRBV6-5, with D perhaps matching TRBD1 (5 bases). The CDR3 length is 15 residues. V lost 7 bases, J lost 4 bases, and 16 bases lay in between. Looked up from germline, CDR1 is MNHEY and CDR2 is SVGAGI.

A single count supports this clonotype. The chain carries TRBV4-1 and TRBJ1-4; perhaps TRBD1 as D (5 bases). V gave up 6 bases and J gave up 8 bases, with 19 bases separating them. CDR1 is MGHRA, CDR2 YSYEKL, per germline. There are 15 residues in the CDR3. The CDR3 here is CASSPPGAGVEKLFF. The CDR3 DNA follows: TGCGCCAGCAGTCCTCCTGGGGCGGGTGTCGAAAAACTGTTTTTT.